This T cell receptor (beta chain) appears in the sequencing data of a study of cytomegalovirus exposure and HLA in healthy donors. A word on this clone: A read error may produce the germline difference seen at one junction end.

The method was immunoSEQ multiplex PCR; TCRdb's version includes in-frame clones alone and lacks a portion of them. The sample has just over 20,000 clones; approximately 96% are singletons. The TCR sequence derives from a man aged 25 to 40 in good health and CMV-seropositive. Sequenced sample: PBMCs.

DNA of the CDR3: TGTGCTAGCAGCCCAAAACCGACAGGGCCCTACGAGCAGTACTTC. This codes for CASSPKPTGPYEQYF. The V gene is TRBV7-7, the J gene TRBJ2-7; 7 bases map to TRBD1. The CDR3 extends over 15 amino acids. Looked up from germline, CDR1 is SSHAT and CDR2 is FNYEAQ (reference sequence).